These 17 T cell receptor beta chains share one sample of origin, sequenced in a study of T cell repertoires in cytomegalovirus infection. Their recognized antigens are unknown. TCRdb fed the reads into MiXCR, producing one record per CDR3 protein. The sample lists about 900,000 distinct CDR3 sequences; around 32% were seen once. The specimen was cultured CD8+ T cells from PBMCs, collected from culture after CMV antigen stimulation. Every receptor here comes from a human donor in good health (CMV status not recorded). Some clones in this sample may be carry-over from other donors' samples.

For this clonotype: A read error may account for a junction end that differs from germline. The chain recombines TRBV15 with TRBJ2-2; D ambiguous. CDR1 is LNHNV and CDR2 is YYDKDF in the germline V gene (reference sequence). CDR3 length equals 12 residues. The CDR3 nucleotides read TGTGCCACCAGCCGAGACGCCGGGGAGCTGTTTTTT. Protein: CATSRDAGELFF.

This clonotype was counted at least ten times. The gene calls are TRBV7-8 and TRBJ2-4; D gene unclear. Germline-derived CDR1 and CDR2 are SGHVS and FQNEAQ. V was trimmed by 5 bases and J by 1 base, leaving 9 bases between them. CDR3 length: 14 residues. CDR3 DNA sequence: TGTGCCAGCAGCGGCCTTATGGCCAAAAACATTCAGTACTTC. It translates to CASSGLMAKNIQYF.

V usage is TRBV4-2 and J usage is TRBJ1-1, with no clear D. Germline V lookup: CDR1 LGHNA, CDR2 YNFKEQ. The CDR3 sequence is 14 residues long. V lost 2 bases and J lost 1, with 8 bases in between. Here the CDR3 DNA reads TGTGCCAGCAGCCAACCTACGGGGAACACTGAAGCTTTCTTT. Its protein product is CASSQPTGNTEAFF.

The CDR3 loop is CASSQDSLIETQYF. Here the CDR3 DNA reads TGTGCCAGCAGCCAGGACAGCCTCATAGAGACCCAGTACTTC. The V and J genes are TRBV28 and TRBJ2-5; D is perhaps TRBD1 (6 bases). The CDR3 runs to 14 residues. Germline CDR1 reads MDHEN; CDR2 reads SYDVKM. V dropped 6 bases and J dropped 4 bases, with 15 bases sitting between them.

This clonotype has only a few counts. The chain has TRBV15 and TRBJ2-7; 10 nucleotides match TRBD2. The CDR3 has 14 amino acids. Trimming removed 2 bases from V and 7 bases from J; junction bases left unmatched: 5. Germline CDR1 and CDR2: LNHNV and YYDKDF (reference sequence). CDR3: CATSRLAGEGEQYV. CDR3 DNA sequence: TGTGCCACCAGCAGACTAGCGGGGGAGGGGGAGCAGTACGTC.

This clonotype was found a few times. The rearrangement links TRBV6-2 or TRBV6-3 to TRBJ1-2, with a tentative D call TRBD1 (5 bases). Trimming took 0 bases from V and 5 from J, leaving 13 bases between them. From germline, CDR1 is MNHEY and CDR2 SVGEGT. The CDR3 loop spans 15 amino acids. DNA of the CDR3: TGTGCCAGCAGTTACTCGGAGGGGAGACCTTATGGCTACACCTTC. Protein: CASSYSEGRPYGYTF.

This clonotype was recorded a few times. The rearrangement joins TRBV20-1 to TRBJ1-4, with TRBD1 as a possible D gene (6 bases). Germline CDR1 and CDR2: DFQATT and SNEGSKA (reference sequence). The CDR3 sequence is 15 residues long. V gave up 0 bases and J gave up 7 bases, with 15 bases separating them. The CDR3, as DNA: TGCAGTGCTAGAGACGCGGACAGATACTTTGAAAAACTGTTTTTT. Its translation is CSARDADRYFEKLFF.

This chain joins TRBV24-1 and TRBJ2-5; D is ambiguous. Per germline, CDR1 KGHDR and CDR2 SFDVKD. Trimming took off 5 bases at V and 1 base at J, with 13 bases between the two ends. The CDR3 sequence is 15 residues long. CDR3 amino acids: CATSAVGTRQETQYF. In DNA, the CDR3 is TGTGCCACCAGTGCGGTAGGAACTCGCCAAGAGACCCAGTACTTC.

This chain links TRBV20-1 with TRBJ2-1; tentative D call: TRBD2 (6 bases). Germline V gene data show CDR1 as DFQATT and CDR2 as SNEGSKA (reference sequence). CDR3 length: 13 amino acids. Trimming shortened V by 1 base and J by 6 bases, and 10 bases separated the two germline ends. CDR3 nucleotides: TGCAGTGCTAGAGGACTAGAGGGCAATGAGCAGTTCTTC. Protein product: CSARGLEGNEQFF.

The chain uses TRBV28 and TRBJ2-1; 10 bases are shared with TRBD2. The V gene's germline CDR1 is MDHEN and CDR2 SYDVKM. The CDR3 sequence is 18 residues long. The V segment lost 1 base and the J segment 0 bases; nucleotides outside the gene matches: 6. The CDR3 DNA sequence: TGTGCCAGCAGTTTATTAGCGGGGGGCTTTAGCTCCTACAATGAGCAGTTCTTC. Translated, it gives CASSLLAGGFSSYNEQFF. Together with reference TRBV28 and TRBJ2-1, the CDR3 gives the full variable domain: DVKVTQSSRYLVKRTGEKVFLECVQDMDHENMFWYRQDPGLGLRLIYFSYDVKMKEKGDIPEGYSVSREKKERFSLILESASTNQTSMYLCASSLLAGGFSSYNEQFFGPGTRLTVL.

The rearrangement links TRBV10-2 to TRBJ2-1; D gene ambiguous. There are 14 residues in the CDR3. Germline V gene lookup returns CDR1 WSHSY and CDR2 SAAADI. The V and J ends lost 8 bases and 0 bases respectively, with 11 bases between them. DNA for the CDR3: TGCGCCAGCTTCGGTGTTAACTCCTACAATGAGCAGTTCTTC. Residues: CASFGVNSYNEQFF.

This rearrangement joins TRBV27 to TRBJ1-1; 7 bases match TRBD1. The germline V gene has CDR1 MNHEY and CDR2 SMNVEV (reference sequence). The CDR3 is 15 residues long. J was trimmed by 1 base and V by 5 bases; bases with no gene match: 7. DNA for the CDR3: TGTGCCAGCAGTCTGACGGACAGGCCGAACACTGAAGCTTTCTTT. This translates into CASSLTDRPNTEAFF.

This clonotype was observed a handful of times. This sequence joins TRBV12-3 or TRBV12-4 and TRBJ2-7; D call uncertain. Deletions cut 3 bases from V and 3 bases from J, with 9 bases between. The CDR3 has 13 amino acids. The CDR3, as DNA: TGTGCCAGCAGTTTCTCTAGGGTCTACGAGCAGTACTTC. Protein sequence: CASSFSRVYEQYF.

In this sample, this clonotype turned up a few times. The CDR3 region has the DNA TGTGCCAGCAGTTACTCGGACAGGGGGCGCGTCGGGGAATTGAACACTGAAGCTTTCTTT. It yields the protein CASSYSDRGRVGELNTEAFF. V is TRBV6-2 or TRBV6-3 and J is TRBJ1-1; TRBD1 aligns across 11 bases. J gave up 0 bases and V 0 bases, and 12 bases lay outside the gene matches. Per the germline V gene, CDR1 is MNHEY and CDR2 is SVGEGT. The CDR3 has 20 amino acids.

This clonotype was seen only a few times. The rearrangement links TRBV7-8 to TRBJ1-3; D unresolved. V was pared by 5 bases and J by 0 bases, with 14 bases between. The CDR3 sequence is 16 residues long. Germline values: CDR1 SGHVS, CDR2 FQNEAQ. In nucleotides, the CDR3 is TGTGCCAGCAGCCCGCGTCCCACTCTCTCTGGAAACACCATATATTTT. Amino acids: CASSPRPTLSGNTIYF.

This clonotype is a singleton in its sample. Just one base apart from a much larger clone, this may be a read error. The J gene is TRBJ2-2, the V gene TRBV7-4; tentative D call: TRBD1 (5 bases). There are 14 residues in the CDR3. The germline CDR1 and CDR2 sequences are SGHVT and SQSDAQ. V lost 5 bases, J lost 3 bases, and 10 bases lay in between. In DNA form, the CDR3 reads TGTGCCAGCAGCCACGTCAGGGACACCGGGGAGCTGTTTTTT. Protein product: CASSHVRDTGELFF.

The rearrangement joins TRBV4-1 to TRBJ1-1; no clear D. This CDR3 region has 14 residues. Germline lookup yields CDR1 MGHRA and CDR2 YSYEKL. Trimming pared 0 bases from V and 1 base from J, leaving 6 bases between. The CDR3 reads CASSQEAENTEAFF. CDR3 DNA sequence: TGCGCCAGCAGCCAAGAGGCCGAGAACACTGAAGCTTTCTTT.